This entry lists 28 T cell receptor beta chains sequenced from one sample in a study of blood T cell repertoires in COVID-19 (dated by TCRdb to between 2020 and 2021). Libraries were made using the immunoSEQ multiplex PCR assay. TCRdb mirrors the immuneACCESS table, restricted to in-frame sequences. Some clones are absent from its copies; in checked studies, under half trace to an unresolved V gene, and the reason for the others is unknown. The sample table lists 200,000 to 300,000 clones, 70% to 90% of them with a count of one. Roughly 3% of the sample comes from the top ten. Sample: peripheral blood. The receptors were gathered from a woman in her 30s who had recovered from COVID-19.

The chain recombines TRBV5-1 with TRBJ1-5, with D maybe TRBD1 (6 bases). Germline values: CDR1 SGHRS, CDR2 YFSETQ. V lost 0 bases and J lost 6, with 7 bases in between. The CDR3 runs 13 residues. The CDR3 protein is CASSLEGVQPQHF. The DNA of the CDR3 is TGCGCCAGCAGCTTGGAGGGGGTTCAGCCCCAGCATTTT.

CDR3 in DNA: TGCGCCAGCAGCCACCGGGGGAGCTTACAAGAGACCCAGTACTTC. It is translated as CASSHRGSLQETQYF. V is TRBV4-1 and J is TRBJ2-5; maybe TRBD2 (6 bases). Per germline, CDR1 MGHRA and CDR2 YSYEKL. This CDR3 spans 15 amino acids. V was clipped by 3 bases and J by 2 bases, with 13 bases between them.

This clone showed up just once. This chain uses TRBV21-1 with TRBJ2-7; the table assigns TRBD1, which was not confirmed against the DNA. TRBV21-1 is described as a pseudogene. This CDR3 is 17 amino acids long. CDR3 DNA sequence: TGTGCCAGCAGCAGAGACACACAGGGGGCGGCAACCTACGAGCAGTACTTC. Translated: CASSRDTQGAATYEQYF.

Here the CDR3 DNA reads TGTGCCAGTAGGCAACAGGGGGCAACTAATGAAAAACTGTTTTTT. Amino acid sequence: CASRQQGATNEKLFF. The V call is TRBV19, the J call TRBJ1-4; 8 nucleotides match TRBD1. The V and J ends lost 6 bases and 0 bases, in that order; junction bases with no gene match: 3. This CDR3 region has 15 residues. Germline CDR1 is LNHDA and CDR2 is SQIVND (reference sequence).

This clone occurred a few times. The V call is TRBV24-1, the J call TRBJ2-1, with 8 bases fitting TRBD1. This CDR3 is 14 amino acids long. Germline V gene data show CDR1 as KGHDR and CDR2 as SFDVKD. The V gene end was trimmed by 3 bases and the J gene end by 5 bases; junction bases not matched to a gene: 2. The CDR3 DNA reads as TGTGCCACCAGTGATCCGGGACAGGACAATGAGCAGTTCTTC. This sequence encodes CATSDPGQDNEQFF.

This clone was detected once. The chain couples TRBV27 to TRBJ1-5, with D perhaps TRBD1 (6 bases). This CDR3 has 13 residues. The germline gives CDR1 MNHEY, CDR2 SMNVEV (reference sequence). Trimming took 6 bases from V and 9 from J, leaving 15 bases between them. The CDR3 DNA sequence: TGTGCCAGCAGCGCGGGGGGCTCTCGGCCCCAGCATTTT. Translated, it gives CASSAGGSRPQHF.

The V gene is TRBV4-1, the J gene TRBJ2-1, with 8 bases that match TRBD2. Trimming cost V 0 bases and J 10 bases; bases outside gene matches: 14. Germline values: CDR1 MGHRA, CDR2 YSYEKL. The CDR3 is 17 residues long. CDR3 amino acids: CASSQDRTGGPLGEQFF. CDR3 nucleotides: TGCGCCAGCAGCCAAGACCGGACGGGGGGGCCTCTCGGGGAGCAGTTCTTC.

The chain has TRBV6-5 and TRBJ2-7; 9 bases fit TRBD1. V was pared by 4 bases and J by 6 bases, with 7 bases of the junction left unmatched. CDR1 and CDR2 from the germline V gene are MNHEY and SVGAGI. The CDR3 extends over 14 amino acids. The CDR3 bases are TGTGCCAGCAGTTGGGGGACAGGGAATTCCGAGCAGTACTTC. This gives the protein CASSWGTGNSEQYF.

CDR3 sequence: CASSVGANEQFF. DNA for the CDR3: TGTGCCAGCAGCGTAGGAGCTAATGAGCAGTTCTTC. The V call is TRBV9, the J call TRBJ2-1; D call uncertain. In germline, CDR1 is SGDLS, CDR2 YYNGEE. Trimming removed 0 bases at V and 7 bases at J, with 5 bases between. The CDR3 extends over 12 amino acids.

This chain uses TRBV7-9 with TRBJ2-1; 7 bases line up with TRBD2. CDR1 SEHNR and CDR2 FQNEAQ come from the germline V gene (reference sequence). The CDR3 extends over 19 amino acids. J lost 4 bases, V lost 1 base, and 16 bases had no gene match. The CDR3 reads CASSLVGSGLADSYNEQFF. The CDR3 bases are TGTGCCAGCAGCTTAGTTGGATCGGGGCTAGCGGATAGTTACAATGAGCAGTTCTTC.

The V and J genes are TRBV10-3 and TRBJ2-6; TRBD1 matches 9 bases. Losses at the gene ends were 4 bases for V and 1 base for J; bases not matched to a gene: 14. The CDR3 spans 20 residues. The germline V gene has CDR1 ENHRY and CDR2 SYGVKD. The CDR3 DNA reads TGTGCCATCAGTGTAGGACAGGGGCAAGACTTACTTTCTGGGGCCAACGTCCTGACTTTC. Its protein is CAISVGQGQDLLSGANVLTF.

The V gene is TRBV6-4, the J gene TRBJ1-2; 7 nucleotides match TRBD1. Looked up from germline, CDR1 is MRHNA and CDR2 is SNTAGT. V dropped 1 base and J dropped 4; count of bases not matched to a gene: 6. The CDR3 covers 15 residues. CDR3 in amino acids: CASSDFPGQPYGYTF. CDR3 nucleotide sequence: TGTGCCAGCAGTGACTTTCCGGGACAGCCCTATGGCTACACCTTC.

The chain couples TRBV4-3 to TRBJ1-1; unclear D gene. Germline lookup yields CDR1 LGHNA and CDR2 YSLEER. V lost 1 base to trimming and J lost 1 base, with 10 bases between them. The CDR3 runs to 15 residues. The CDR3 sequence: CASSQVMAENTEAFF. For the CDR3, the DNA is TGCGCCAGCAGCCAAGTTATGGCGGAGAACACTGAAGCTTTCTTT.

The chain uses TRBV6-2 or TRBV6-3 and TRBJ2-7; a weak D match, TRBD1 (6 bases). CDR3 size: 15 residues. The V end was cut by 2 bases, the J end by 0 bases, with 11 bases between. Germline V gene sequence: CDR1 MNHEY, CDR2 SVGEGT. The CDR3 here is CASSYPRDNSYEQYF. The DNA for the CDR3 is TGTGCCAGCAGTTACCCCCGGGACAACTCCTACGAGCAGTACTTC.

The chain uses TRBV6-1 and TRBJ2-3, with 7 bases identical to TRBD1. The trim removed 1 base at V and 4 bases at J, leaving 8 bases unmatched. CDR1 MNHNS and CDR2 SASEGT come from the germline V gene. This CDR3 has 16 amino acids. CDR3 DNA: TGTGCCAGCAGTGAAGAAGGGACAGTTGGTGCAGATACGCAGTATTTT. It yields the protein CASSEEGTVGADTQYF.

The rearrangement uses TRBV7-2 and TRBJ1-2, with D uncertain. V lost 3 bases and J 2 bases, leaving 10 bases between the germline ends. From germline, CDR1 is SGHTA and CDR2 FQGNSA. CDR3 length equals 14 residues. The CDR3 is CASSLTPVNYGYTF. CDR3 DNA sequence: TGTGCCAGCAGCTTGACACCGGTCAACTATGGCTACACCTTC.

This rearrangement joins TRBV5-1 to TRBJ2-1; TRBD1 agrees at 11 bases. CDR3 length: 15 residues. Germline V gives CDR1 SGHRS, CDR2 YFSETQ. V trimming: 4 bases; J trimming: 10 bases; junction bases outside the gene matches: 10. The chain's CDR3 is CASSGWTGGAREQFF. CDR3 nucleotides: TGCGCCAGCAGCGGTTGGACAGGGGGCGCAAGGGAGCAGTTCTTC.

This sequence joins TRBV2 and TRBJ2-2, with D tentatively TRBD2 (5 bases). The CDR3 totals 15 residues. Germline V gene data show CDR1 as SNHLY and CDR2 as FYNNEI. V was trimmed by 4 bases and J by 0 bases, leaving 9 bases between them. The chain's CDR3 is CASSVVTTNTGELFF. CDR3 sequence (DNA): TGTGCCAGCAGTGTTGTGACTACGAACACCGGGGAGCTGTTTTTT.

The genes are TRBV15 and TRBJ2-7, with D unresolved. Per germline, CDR1 LNHNV and CDR2 YYDKDF (reference sequence). The ends were cut back, 0 bases at V and 5 bases at J, with 14 bases in the middle. The CDR3 totals 15 residues. CDR3 protein: CATSRDRGSRDEQYF. The CDR3 DNA follows: TGTGCCACCAGCAGAGATCGCGGCAGCAGAGACGAGCAGTACTTC.

The chain links TRBV3-1 (or the pseudogene TRBV3-2) to TRBJ2-3, with 10 bases matching TRBD2. The V and J ends lost 2 bases and 2 bases, in that order; junction bases with no gene match: 4. From germline, CDR1 is LGHDT and CDR2 YNNKEL (reference sequence). CDR3 length: 16 amino acids. The CDR3 DNA follows: TGTGCCAGCAGCCAATATAGCGGGGGGTACACAGATACGCAGTATTTT. Translated: CASSQYSGGYTDTQYF.

The chain carries TRBV12-3 or TRBV12-4 and TRBJ2-3, with D uncertain. The CDR3 has 13 amino acids. The V end was cut by 4 bases, the J end by 6 bases, with 11 bases between. The CDR3 DNA is TGTGCCAGCAGTTACCCCAGTTTGGATACGCAGTATTTT. Protein sequence: CASSYPSLDTQYF.

The chain carries TRBV6-4 and TRBJ1-6, with TRBD1 matching 9 bases. V shed 6 bases and J 7 bases; nucleotides not matched to a gene: 7. The CDR3 totals 15 residues. Germline V CDR1 and CDR2: MRHNA, SNTAGT. The CDR3 sequence: CASSNDRGMNSPLHF. DNA for the CDR3: TGTGCCAGCAGCAACGACAGGGGGATGAATTCACCCCTCCACTTT.

Concerning this clone: The sample carries other DNA sequences with the same CDR3. The gene calls are TRBV7-9 and TRBJ2-7, with D possibly being TRBD1 (6 bases). V lost 5 bases and J lost 3, with 11 bases in between. CDR1 SEHNR and CDR2 FQNEAQ come from the germline V gene (reference sequence). The CDR3 is 13 residues long. This CDR3 is CASSRTGSYEQYF. The CDR3 nucleotides read TGTGCCAGCAGCCGAACAGGGAGCTACGAGCAGTACTTC.

The chain couples TRBV5-1 to TRBJ1-1; 9 positions match TRBD1. The CDR3 consists of 16 residues. CDR1 is SGHRS and CDR2 is YFSETQ in the germline V gene. Trimming at V came to 1 base and at J to 0 bases, leaving 4 bases not matched to a gene. The CDR3 nucleotides are TGCGCCAGCAGCTTGAGGGACAGGGTAATGAACACTGAAGCTTTCTTT. Translating gives CASSLRDRVMNTEAFF.

V gene TRBV6-6 combines with J gene TRBJ2-2; 13 bases are shared with TRBD2. Germline trimming cut 6 bases from V and 7 bases from J; bases unmatched to any gene: 5. This CDR3 is built from 15 residues. Per germline, CDR1 MNHNY and CDR2 SVGAGI (reference sequence). The CDR3 spells CASSHGLAGVGELFF. The CDR3 DNA follows: TGTGCCAGCAGCCACGGACTAGCGGGGGTCGGGGAGCTGTTTTTT.

The V and J genes are TRBV2 and TRBJ1-5, with TRBD1 identical over 8 bases. The V gene end was trimmed by 7 bases and the J gene end by 6 bases; junction bases not matched to a gene: 8. Germline-derived CDR1 and CDR2 are SNHLY and FYNNEI. The CDR3 spans 14 residues. The CDR3 here is CASTLEDRVQPQHF. DNA of the CDR3: TGTGCCAGCACATTGGAGGACAGGGTTCAGCCCCAGCATTTT. The full variable domain, with the rest looked up from reference TRBV2 and TRBJ1-5, is EPEVTQTPSHQVTQMGQEVILRCVPISNHLYFYWYRQILGQKVEFLVSFYNNEISEKSEIFDDQFSVERPDGSNFTLKIRSTKLEDSAMYFCASTLEDRVQPQHFGDGTRLSIL.

The chain joins TRBV2 to TRBJ1-2, with D possibly being TRBD1 (5 bases). With 1 base removed from V and 4 bases from J, the gap between germline ends came to 10 bases. The CDR3 sequence is 14 residues long. Germline CDR1 is SNHLY and CDR2 is FYNNEI. The CDR3 loop reads CASSEGGPGYGYTF. The CDR3 nucleotides are TGTGCCAGCAGTGAAGGGGGCCCAGGCTATGGCTACACCTTC.

On this clone itself: In the same sample, other DNA sequences code for this CDR3. The CDR3 is CASSLGGGYEQYF. Here the CDR3 DNA reads TGTGCCAGCAGCTTAGGGGGAGGTTACGAGCAGTACTTC. The V call is TRBV7-9, the J call TRBJ2-7; a possible D gene is TRBD2 (6 bases). This CDR3 region has 13 residues. The V and J ends lost 1 base and 4 bases respectively, with 8 bases between them. Germline V gene sequence: CDR1 SEHNR, CDR2 FQNEAQ (reference sequence).